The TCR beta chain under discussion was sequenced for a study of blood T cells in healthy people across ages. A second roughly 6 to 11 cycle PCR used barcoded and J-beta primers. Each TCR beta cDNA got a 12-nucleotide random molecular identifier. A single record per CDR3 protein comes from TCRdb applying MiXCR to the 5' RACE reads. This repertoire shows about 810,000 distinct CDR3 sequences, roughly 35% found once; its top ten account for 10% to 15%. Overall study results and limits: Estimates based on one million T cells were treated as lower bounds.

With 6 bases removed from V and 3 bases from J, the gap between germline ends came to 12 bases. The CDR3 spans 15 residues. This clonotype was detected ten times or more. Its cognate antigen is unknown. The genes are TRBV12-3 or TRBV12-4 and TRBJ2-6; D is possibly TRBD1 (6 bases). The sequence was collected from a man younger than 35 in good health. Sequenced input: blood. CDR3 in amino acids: CASRSTGFGANVLTF. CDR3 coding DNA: TGTGCCAGCAGGTCCACAGGGTTTGGGGCCAACGTCCTGACTTTC.